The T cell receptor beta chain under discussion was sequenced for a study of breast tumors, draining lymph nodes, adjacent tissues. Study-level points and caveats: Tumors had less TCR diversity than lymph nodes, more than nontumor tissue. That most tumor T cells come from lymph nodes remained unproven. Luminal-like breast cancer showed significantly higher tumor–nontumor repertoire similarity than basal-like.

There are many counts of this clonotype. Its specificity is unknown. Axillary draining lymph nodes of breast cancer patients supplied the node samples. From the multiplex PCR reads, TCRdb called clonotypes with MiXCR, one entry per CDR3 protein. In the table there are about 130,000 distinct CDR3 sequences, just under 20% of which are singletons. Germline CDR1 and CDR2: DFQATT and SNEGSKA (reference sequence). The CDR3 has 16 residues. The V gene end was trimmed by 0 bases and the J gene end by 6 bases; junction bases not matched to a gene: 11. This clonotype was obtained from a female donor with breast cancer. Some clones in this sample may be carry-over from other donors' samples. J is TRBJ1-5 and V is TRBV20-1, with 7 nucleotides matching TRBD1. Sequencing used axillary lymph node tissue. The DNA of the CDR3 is TGCAGTGCTAGAGATACGAGGGGGCAGGGTGGTCAGCCCCAGCATTTT. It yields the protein CSARDTRGQGGQPQHF.